This entry describes one T cell receptor (beta chain). The antigen remains undetermined. The record originates from a study of cytomegalovirus exposure and HLA in healthy donors. Background on the study: There were 90 million to 130 million unique TCR beta sequences, drawn from around 180 million T cells, in an earlier analysis.

Whole-study results and caveats: The study carried out a later analysis of TCR beta sequences. It associated 15,000 to 20,000 of them with specific HLA alleles at a false discovery rate of 0.05.

The study ran its PCR with 60 Vbeta and 13 Jbeta primers. Some clones are missing from TCRdb's copy, which holds only in-frame ones; the method was immunoSEQ multiplex PCR. This sample has roughly 120,000 clones, with roughly 78% found just once. Everyone who donated was a healthy bone marrow donor. The germline V gene encodes CDR1 ENHRY and CDR2 SYGVKD. The CDR3 loop spans 15 amino acids. The V and J ends lost 6 bases and 0 bases, in that order; junction bases with no gene match: 7. This TCR was recovered from a young man in good health and CMV-seronegative. J is TRBJ2-5 and V is TRBV10-3; 7 nucleotides agree with TRBD2. The sequencing input was PBMCs. CDR3 in amino acids: CAIRGSRGDQETQYF. Here the CDR3 DNA reads TGTGCCATCAGGGGTTCACGGGGGGACCAAGAGACCCAGTACTTC.